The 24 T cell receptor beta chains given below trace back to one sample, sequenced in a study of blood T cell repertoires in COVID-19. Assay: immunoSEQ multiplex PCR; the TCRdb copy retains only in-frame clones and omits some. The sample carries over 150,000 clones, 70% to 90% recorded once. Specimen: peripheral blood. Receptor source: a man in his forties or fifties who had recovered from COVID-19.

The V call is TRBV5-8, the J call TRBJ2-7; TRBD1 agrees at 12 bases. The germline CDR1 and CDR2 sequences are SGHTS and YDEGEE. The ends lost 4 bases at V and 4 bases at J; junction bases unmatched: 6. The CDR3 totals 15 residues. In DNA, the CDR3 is TGTGCCAGCAGCCACGGGACAGGGGGCATTTACGAGCAGTACTTC. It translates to CASSHGTGGIYEQYF.

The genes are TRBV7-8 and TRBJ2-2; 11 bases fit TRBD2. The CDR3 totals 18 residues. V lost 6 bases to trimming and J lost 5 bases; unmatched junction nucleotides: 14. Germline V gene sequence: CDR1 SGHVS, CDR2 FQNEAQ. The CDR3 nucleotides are TGTGCCAGCAGATCACACGCCCTAGCGGGGGGCGGAACCGGGGAGCTGTTTTTT. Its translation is CASRSHALAGGGTGELFF.

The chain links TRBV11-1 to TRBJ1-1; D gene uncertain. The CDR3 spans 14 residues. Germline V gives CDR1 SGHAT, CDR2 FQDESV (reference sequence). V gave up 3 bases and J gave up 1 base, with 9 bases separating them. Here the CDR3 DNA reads TGTGCCAGCAGCTTCGGCGGTTGGAACACTGAAGCTTTCTTT. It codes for CASSFGGWNTEAFF.

The CDR3 bases are TGCGCCAGCAGCCACGCCCCTAGCGGGGGGGAAGCAGATACGCAGTATTTT. This sequence encodes CASSHAPSGGEADTQYF. This chain joins TRBV4-3 and TRBJ2-3; 12 nucleotides match TRBD2. Unmatched junction bases numbered 8, after V lost 3 bases and J lost 4 bases. Germline CDR1 LGHNA, CDR2 YSLEER. The CDR3 consists of 17 residues.

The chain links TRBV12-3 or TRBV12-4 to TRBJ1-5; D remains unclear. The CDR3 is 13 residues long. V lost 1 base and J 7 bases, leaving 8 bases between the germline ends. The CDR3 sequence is CASSLDFVQPQHF. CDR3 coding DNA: TGTGCCAGCAGTTTAGACTTTGTACAGCCCCAGCATTTT.

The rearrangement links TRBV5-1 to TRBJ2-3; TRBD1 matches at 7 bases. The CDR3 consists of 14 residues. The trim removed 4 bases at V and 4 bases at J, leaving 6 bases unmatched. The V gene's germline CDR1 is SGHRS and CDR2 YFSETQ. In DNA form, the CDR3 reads TGCGCCAGCAGCACACGACAGGGTCCAGATACGCAGTATTTT. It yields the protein CASSTRQGPDTQYF.

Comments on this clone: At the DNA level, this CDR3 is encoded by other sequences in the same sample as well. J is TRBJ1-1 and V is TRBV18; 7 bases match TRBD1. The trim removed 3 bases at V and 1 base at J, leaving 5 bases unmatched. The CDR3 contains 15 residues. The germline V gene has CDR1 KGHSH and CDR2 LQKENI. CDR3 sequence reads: CASSPRTGQNTEAFF. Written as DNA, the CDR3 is TGTGCCAGCTCACCGAGGACAGGCCAGAACACTGAAGCTTTCTTT.

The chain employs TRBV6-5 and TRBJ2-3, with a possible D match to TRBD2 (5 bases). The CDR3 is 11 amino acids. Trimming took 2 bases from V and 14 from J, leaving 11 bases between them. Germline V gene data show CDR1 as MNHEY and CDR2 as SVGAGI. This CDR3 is CASSYGGRLYF. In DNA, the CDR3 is TGTGCCAGCAGTTACGGCGGGCGGTTGTATTTT.

The DNA of the CDR3 is TGTGCCAGCAGTCTCTACAGGGGGAACACTGAAGCTTTCTTT. It yields the protein CASSLYRGNTEAFF. The chain uses TRBV27 and TRBJ1-1, with 7 bases that match TRBD1. The CDR3 length is 14 residues. In germline, CDR1 is MNHEY, CDR2 SMNVEV (reference sequence). Trimming took 5 bases from V and 1 from J; bases not matched to a gene: 4.

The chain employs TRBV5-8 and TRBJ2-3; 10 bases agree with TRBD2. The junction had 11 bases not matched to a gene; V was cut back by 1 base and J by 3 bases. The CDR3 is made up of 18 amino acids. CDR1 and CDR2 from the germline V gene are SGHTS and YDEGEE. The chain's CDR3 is CASSLKPSGGVRTDTQYF. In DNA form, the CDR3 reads TGTGCCAGCAGCTTGAAGCCCAGCGGGGGGGTGAGGACAGATACGCAGTATTTT. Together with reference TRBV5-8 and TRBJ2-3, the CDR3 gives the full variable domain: EAGVTQSPTHLIKTRGQQATLRCSPISGHTSVYWYQQALGLGLQFLLWYDEGEERNRGNFPPRFSGRQFPNYSSELNVNALELEDSALYLCASSLKPSGGVRTDTQYFGPGTRLTVL.

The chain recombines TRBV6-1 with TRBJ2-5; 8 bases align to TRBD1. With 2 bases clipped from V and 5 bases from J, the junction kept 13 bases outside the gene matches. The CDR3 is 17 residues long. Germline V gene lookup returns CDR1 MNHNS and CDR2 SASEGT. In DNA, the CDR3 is TGTGCCAGCAGTGAACGTCTGGACAGGGATTTCCGGGAGACCCAGTACTTC. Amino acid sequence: CASSERLDRDFRETQYF.

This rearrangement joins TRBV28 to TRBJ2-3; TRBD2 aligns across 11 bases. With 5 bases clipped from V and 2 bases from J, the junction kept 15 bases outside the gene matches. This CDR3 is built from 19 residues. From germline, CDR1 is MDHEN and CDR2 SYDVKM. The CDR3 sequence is CASSPQRHLAGGYTDTQYF. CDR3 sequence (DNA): TGTGCCAGCAGTCCCCAAAGGCACTTAGCGGGGGGGTACACAGATACGCAGTATTTT.

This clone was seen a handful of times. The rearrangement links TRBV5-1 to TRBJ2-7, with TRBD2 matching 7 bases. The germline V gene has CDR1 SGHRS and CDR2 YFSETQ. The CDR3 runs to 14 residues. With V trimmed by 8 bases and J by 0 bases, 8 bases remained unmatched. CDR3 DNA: TGCGCCAGTAAAAGCGGGACCAGCTCCTACGAGCAGTACTTC. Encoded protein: CASKSGTSSYEQYF.

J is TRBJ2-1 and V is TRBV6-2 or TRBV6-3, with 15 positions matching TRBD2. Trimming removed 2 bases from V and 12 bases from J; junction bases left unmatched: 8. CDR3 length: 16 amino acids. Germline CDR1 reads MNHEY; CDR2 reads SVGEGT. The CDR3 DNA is TGTGCCAGCAGTTACCCTGGACTAGCGGGAGGGGGCGCGCAGTTCTTC. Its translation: CASSYPGLAGGGAQFF.

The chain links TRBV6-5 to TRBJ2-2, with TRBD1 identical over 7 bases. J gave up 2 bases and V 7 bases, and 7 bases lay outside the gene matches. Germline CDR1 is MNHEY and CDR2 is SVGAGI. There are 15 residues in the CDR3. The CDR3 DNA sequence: TGTGCCAGCAATAGACAGGGAATAAACACCGGGGAGCTGTTTTTT. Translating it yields CASNRQGINTGELFF.

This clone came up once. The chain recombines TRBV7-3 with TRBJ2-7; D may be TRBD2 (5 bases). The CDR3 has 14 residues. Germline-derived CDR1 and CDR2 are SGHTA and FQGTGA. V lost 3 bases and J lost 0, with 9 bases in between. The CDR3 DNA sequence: TGTGCCAGCAGCTTGTCTGGGAGCTCCTACGAGCAGTACTTC. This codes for CASSLSGSSYEQYF.

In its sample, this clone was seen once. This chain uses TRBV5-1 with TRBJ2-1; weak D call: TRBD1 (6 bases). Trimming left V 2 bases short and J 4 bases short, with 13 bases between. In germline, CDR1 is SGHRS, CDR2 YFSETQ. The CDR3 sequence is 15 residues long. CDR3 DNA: TGCGCCAGCAGCTTTACAGGGAAGGAGTACAATGAGCAGTTCTTC. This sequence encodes CASSFTGKEYNEQFF.

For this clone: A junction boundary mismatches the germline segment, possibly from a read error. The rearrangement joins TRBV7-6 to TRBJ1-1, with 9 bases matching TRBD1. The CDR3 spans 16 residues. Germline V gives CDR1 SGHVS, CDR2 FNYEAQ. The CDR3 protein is CASSLIVGQGNAEAFF. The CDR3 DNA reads TGTGCCAGCAGCTTAATAGTTGGACAGGGGAACGCTGAAGCTTTCTTT.

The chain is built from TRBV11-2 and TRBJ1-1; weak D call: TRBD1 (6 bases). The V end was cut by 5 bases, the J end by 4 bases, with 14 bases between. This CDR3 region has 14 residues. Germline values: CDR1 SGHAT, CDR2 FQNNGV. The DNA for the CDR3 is TGTGCCAGCAGCCCCCAGGGGTTTGGCACTGAAGCTTTCTTT. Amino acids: CASSPQGFGTEAFF. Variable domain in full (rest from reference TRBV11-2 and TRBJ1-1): EAGVAQSPRYKIIEKRQSVAFWCNPISGHATLYWYQQILGQGPKLLIQFQNNGVVDDSQLPKDRFSAERLKGVDSTLKIQPAKLEDSAVYLCASSPQGFGTEAFFGQGTRLTVV.

Here the CDR3 reads CASSKGAQVTYEQYF. CDR3 coding DNA: TGTGCCAGCAGCAAGGGGGCACAAGTTACCTACGAGCAGTACTTC. The J gene is TRBJ2-7, the V gene TRBV25-1; the match to TRBD1 covers 7 bases. CDR1 MGHDK and CDR2 SYGVNS come from the germline V gene. Trimming cost V 6 bases and J 2 bases; bases outside gene matches: 10. CDR3 length: 15 amino acids.

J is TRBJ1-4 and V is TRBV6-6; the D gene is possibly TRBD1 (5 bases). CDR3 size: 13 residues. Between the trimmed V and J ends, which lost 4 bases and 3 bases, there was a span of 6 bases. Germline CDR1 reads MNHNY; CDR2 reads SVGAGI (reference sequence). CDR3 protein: CASSSRANEKLFF. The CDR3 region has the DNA TGTGCCAGCAGTTCCAGGGCTAATGAAAAACTGTTTTTT.

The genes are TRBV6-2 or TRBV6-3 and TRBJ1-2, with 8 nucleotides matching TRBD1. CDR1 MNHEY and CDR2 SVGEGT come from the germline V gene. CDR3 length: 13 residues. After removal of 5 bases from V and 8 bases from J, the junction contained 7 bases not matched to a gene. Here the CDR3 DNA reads TGTGCCAGCAGTGACGGGACAGGCCCGGGCTACACCTTC. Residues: CASSDGTGPGYTF.

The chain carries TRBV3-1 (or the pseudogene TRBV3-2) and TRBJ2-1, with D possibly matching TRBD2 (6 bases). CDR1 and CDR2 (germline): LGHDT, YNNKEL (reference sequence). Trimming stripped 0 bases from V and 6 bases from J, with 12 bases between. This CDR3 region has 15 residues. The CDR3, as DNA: TGTGCCAGCAGCCAAGATGGACTATTTAGCAATGAGCAGTTCTTC. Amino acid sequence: CASSQDGLFSNEQFF.

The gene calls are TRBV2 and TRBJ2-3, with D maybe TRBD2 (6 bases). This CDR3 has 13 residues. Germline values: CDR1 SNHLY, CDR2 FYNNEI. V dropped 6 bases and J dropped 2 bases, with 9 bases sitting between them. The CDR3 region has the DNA TGTGCCAGCAGGGGGCGGGACACAGATACGCAGTATTTT. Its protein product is CASRGRDTDTQYF.